The 16 T cell receptor beta chains below were found in one sample sequenced in a study of blood T cell repertoires in COVID-19. Data came from immunoSEQ multiplex PCR; TCRdb stores just in-frame clones and leaves some out. Of 250,000 to 300,000 clones in the sample, roughly 90% are singletons; the top ten hold around 10%. Source material: peripheral blood. All receptors come from a woman aged 25 to 45 with COVID-19, enrolled during active disease.

V gene TRBV24-1 combines with J gene TRBJ2-3; TRBD2 aligns across 11 bases. Germline V gene sequence: CDR1 KGHDR, CDR2 SFDVKD. The CDR3 is made up of 17 amino acids. Trimming removed 3 bases from V and 6 bases from J; junction bases left unmatched: 10. The CDR3 DNA follows: TGTGCCACCAGTGATCCCGGGACTAGCGGTGCCCGGGATACGCAGTATTTT. Encoded protein: CATSDPGTSGARDTQYF.

This clone appeared a few times. The genes are TRBV6-6 and TRBJ1-1, with D possibly TRBD1 on 6 matching bases. Germline V gene data show CDR1 as MNHNY and CDR2 as SVGAGI (reference sequence). Deletions cut 0 bases from V and 13 bases from J, with 18 bases between. The CDR3 covers 14 residues. Written as DNA, the CDR3 is TGTGCCAGCAGTTACTCGAGGACAGTACAACAAGTTTTCTTT. Amino acids: CASSYSRTVQQVFF.

The rearrangement uses TRBV18 and TRBJ2-7; 7 nucleotides agree with TRBD2. Trimming removed 1 base from V and 3 bases from J; junction bases left unmatched: 6. The CDR3 sequence is 15 residues long. Germline V gene sequence: CDR1 KGHSH, CDR2 LQKENI. CDR3 coding DNA: TGTGCCAGCTCACCACGAAGCGGGGCAAACTACGAGCAGTACTTC. It is translated as CASSPRSGANYEQYF.

This rearrangement joins TRBV3-1 (or the pseudogene TRBV3-2) to TRBJ2-7, with 9 bases matching TRBD2. The CDR3 is 16 amino acids. Trimming at V came to 5 bases and at J to 3 bases, leaving 11 bases not matched to a gene. From germline, CDR1 is LGHDT and CDR2 YNNKEL (reference sequence). The DNA of the CDR3 is TGTGCCAGCAGCTCCAGGGACAGCGGGAGGATCTACGAGCAGTACTTC. It codes for CASSSRDSGRIYEQYF.

V usage is TRBV2 and J usage is TRBJ2-7; D not resolved. Trimming shortened V by 6 bases and J by 3 bases, and 9 bases separated the two germline ends. Germline-derived CDR1 and CDR2 are SNHLY and FYNNEI. This CDR3 region has 12 residues. The CDR3 sequence is CASRAGHYEQYF. Written as DNA, the CDR3 is TGTGCCAGCAGGGCAGGCCACTACGAGCAGTACTTC.

In this sample, this clone turned up once. This rearrangement joins TRBV7-6 to TRBJ2-2; 16 nucleotides match TRBD2. The V and J ends lost 0 bases and 7 bases, in that order; junction bases with no gene match: 2. This CDR3 contains 17 residues. Germline assignment: CDR1 SGHVS and CDR2 FNYEAQ. The CDR3 reads CASSLAGLAGGDGELFF. In DNA form, the CDR3 reads TGTGCCAGCAGCTTAGCGGGACTAGCGGGAGGGGACGGGGAGCTGTTTTTT.

The V and J genes are TRBV24-1 and TRBJ1-2, with D hard to call. The length of the CDR3 is 13 residues. With 9 bases removed from V and 4 bases from J, the gap between germline ends came to 14 bases. Germline loops: CDR1 KGHDR, CDR2 SFDVKD. CDR3 nucleotides: TGTGCCACCCGAGGTAATAGCCCCTATGGCTACACCTTC. It specifies CATRGNSPYGYTF.

The J gene is TRBJ2-1, the V gene TRBV6-5; D is uncertain. CDR3 length: 14 residues. V was clipped by 0 bases and J by 4 bases, with 7 bases between them. Germline V gene data show CDR1 as MNHEY and CDR2 as SVGAGI. The CDR3 region has the DNA TGTGCCAGCAGTTACTCGCGCGTATACAATGAGCAGTTCTTC. It encodes CASSYSRVYNEQFF.

The genes are TRBV29-1 and TRBJ2-1; 11 bases agree with TRBD2. The trim removed 4 bases at V and 6 bases at J, leaving 14 bases unmatched. Germline V CDR1 and CDR2: SQVTM, ANQGSEA. This CDR3 has 17 residues. The CDR3 is CSVVGTSGITRGNEQFF. CDR3 nucleotides: TGCAGCGTTGTGGGGACTAGCGGCATCACTAGGGGCAATGAGCAGTTCTTC.

The chain links TRBV2 to TRBJ2-5; TRBD2 matches at 7 bases. Germline V gives CDR1 SNHLY, CDR2 FYNNEI. This CDR3 is 17 amino acids long. The V segment lost 4 bases and the J segment 0 bases; nucleotides outside the gene matches: 11. Written as DNA, the CDR3 is TGTGCCAGCAGTGCAGGTCTAGCGGATTGGTACCAAGAGACCCAGTACTTC. Translating it yields CASSAGLADWYQETQYF.

The chain recombines TRBV18 with TRBJ1-5; no reliable D call. Per germline, CDR1 KGHSH and CDR2 LQKENI. This CDR3 comprises 13 residues. The V end was cut by 3 bases, the J end by 7 bases, with 10 bases between. CDR3 in amino acids: CASSPSTEQPQHF. Here the CDR3 DNA reads TGTGCCAGCTCACCTTCGACTGAACAGCCCCAGCATTTT. The full variable domain, rest sourced from reference TRBV18 and TRBJ1-5, is NAGVMQNPRHLVRRRGQEARLRCSPMKGHSHVYWYRQLPEEGLKFMVYLQKENIIDESGMPKERFSAEFPKEGPSILRIQQVVRGDSAAYFCASSPSTEQPQHFGDGTRLSIL.

This clone was counted a single time. V is TRBV7-8 and J is TRBJ1-1, with D uncertain. The CDR3 has 13 amino acids. With 1 base removed from V and 2 bases from J, the gap between germline ends came to 5 bases. Germline V lookup: CDR1 SGHVS, CDR2 FQNEAQ. The CDR3 spells CASSLVENTEAFF. In DNA, the CDR3 is TGTGCCAGCAGCTTAGTAGAAAACACTGAAGCTTTCTTT.

The V call is TRBV11-2, the J call TRBJ2-1, with 11 bases aligning to TRBD2. The length of the CDR3 is 16 residues. CDR1 is SGHAT, CDR2 FQNNGV, per germline. The V and J ends lost 1 base and 3 bases, in that order; junction bases with no gene match: 2. CDR3 bases: TGTGCCAGCAGCTTAGTTGGACTAGCGGGCTACAATGAGCAGTTCTTC. This codes for CASSLVGLAGYNEQFF.

This chain uses TRBV6-5 with TRBJ1-2; possibly TRBD1 for D (5 bases). Trimming removed 7 bases from V and 3 bases from J, with 12 bases in between. Germline V gene sequence: CDR1 MNHEY, CDR2 SVGAGI. The length of the CDR3 is 13 residues. CDR3 protein: CASIEGRDYGYTF. CDR3 coding DNA: TGTGCCAGCATAGAGGGGAGGGACTATGGCTACACCTTC.

The rearrangement uses TRBV13 and TRBJ1-2; D is undetermined. Per germline, CDR1 PRHDT and CDR2 FYEKMQ (reference sequence). Between the trimmed V and J ends, which lost 0 bases and 0 bases, there was a span of 14 bases. The CDR3 has 17 residues. The CDR3 protein is CASSLGRPENPNYGYTF. The CDR3 nucleotides read TGTGCCAGCAGCTTAGGGCGGCCCGAAAATCCTAACTATGGCTACACCTTC.

This chain uses TRBV7-6 with TRBJ2-2; a weak D match, TRBD2 (6 bases). The CDR3 sequence is 16 residues long. Germline lookup yields CDR1 SGHVS and CDR2 FNYEAQ. The V end was cut by 0 bases, the J end by 1 base, with 9 bases between. DNA of the CDR3: TGTGCCAGCAGCTTAGCTGGGGGAGGGAACACCGGGGAGCTGTTTTTT. This translates into CASSLAGGGNTGELFF.